This TCR beta chain was documented in a study of PD-1 blockade in classical Hodgkin lymphoma. About the study: Patients got intravenous nivolumab 3 mg/kg every 2 weeks. Findings and limits, study-wide: Some patients started nivolumab under 1 year after ASCT, and they were excluded.

The patients all showed relapse after autologous stem cell transplantation, while their brentuximab vedotin exposure varied. Note on this clone: Its specificity is not known.

This CDR3 contains 17 residues. CDR1 and CDR2 (germline): SNHLY, FYNNEI. The ends were cut back, 0 bases at V and 0 bases at J, with 15 bases in the middle. Sequencing used immunoSEQ multiplex PCR; TCRdb keeps in-frame clones, though not all of them. The sample lists about 40,000 clones, over 55% occurring once. This TCR came from a human donor with classical Hodgkin lymphoma. This sequence joins TRBV2 and TRBJ2-7; D uncertain. Sequencing used peripheral blood mononuclear cells (PBMCs), obtained at baseline. The CDR3 sequence: CASSEALGLGNSYEQYF. As DNA, the CDR3 is TGTGCCAGCAGTGAAGCGCTTGGCCTTGGGAACTCCTACGAGCAGTACTTC.